This T cell receptor beta chain was recorded in a study of cytomegalovirus exposure and HLA in healthy donors. The ends were cut back, 1 base at V and 7 bases at J, with 13 bases in the middle. Germline-derived CDR1 and CDR2 are SEHNR and FQNEAQ (reference sequence). The CDR3 covers 14 residues. Regarding the study as a whole: A previous analysis found most TCR beta V segments productive roughly 87% or roughly 30% of the time. Later on, a genetic analysis was performed. It linked a missense variant in DCLRE1C with V- and J-gene trimming of TCR beta.

Both 60 Vbeta primers and 13 Jbeta primers went into the PCR. Measured with immunoSEQ multiplex PCR; TCRdb has only the in-frame clones, and not every one. The sample lists over 150,000 clones, approximately 80% occurring once. Details on this clone: Its antigen remains unidentified.

Specimen: PBMCs. This chain joins TRBV7-9 and TRBJ1-1; D is perhaps TRBD1 (6 bases). The TCR originated in a young man in good health and CMV-seropositive. This CDR3 is CASSLVLGASEAFF. The CDR3 DNA reads TGTGCCAGCAGCTTAGTGTTGGGGGCGAGTGAAGCTTTCTTT.